This note documents a single T cell receptor beta chain sequence. The data were produced by immunoSEQ multiplex PCR, yet TCRdb's version contains in-frame clones alone and is incomplete. The data show 350,000 to 550,000 clones, 75% to 90% seen once. This specimen belongs to a study of blood T cell repertoires in COVID-19. Study as a whole: PBMCs, B-cell-depleted T cells, or T cells were the source of the cDNA or gDNA that made up the material.

Germline V gives CDR1 SGHVS, CDR2 FQNEAQ. V trimming: 5 bases; J trimming: 3 bases; junction bases outside the gene matches: 7. The CDR3 consists of 15 residues. The sample comprised peripheral blood. The chain combines TRBV7-8 with TRBJ1-5; 7 positions agree with TRBD1. This TCR was recovered from a woman aged 25 to 45 with acute or convalescent COVID-19. The CDR3 DNA reads as TGTGCCAGCAGCGAACGACAGGGACCCAATCAGCCCCAGCATTTT. This encodes CASSERQGPNQPQHF.